A single sample gave rise to the 24 T cell receptor beta chains below, sequenced in a study of shared clonotypes between healthy human individuals. Only in-frame clones appear in the TCRdb table, and some are missing; sequencing was by immunoSEQ multiplex PCR. The data hold about 1 million clones, with more than 60% observed a single time. The sequenced material came from memory CD4+ T cells sorted from blood. Subset given: CD45RA-negative fraction. The receptors here all came from a young man in good health.

V and J are TRBV6-6 and TRBJ2-4; no clear D. V was clipped by 0 bases and J by 6 bases, with 12 bases between them. Germline V lookup: CDR1 MNHNY, CDR2 SVGAGI (reference sequence). The CDR3 has 15 amino acids. This CDR3 reads CASSYSRGGANIQYF. Here the CDR3 DNA reads TGTGCCAGCAGTTACTCGAGAGGCGGAGCAAACATTCAGTACTTC.

The CDR3 is CASGSSYNEQFF. CDR3 DNA: TGCGCCAGCGGGAGTTCCTACAATGAGCAGTTCTTC. The chain links TRBV10-1 to TRBJ2-1; possibly TRBD2 for D (5 bases). Germline V gene sequence: CDR1 WNHNN, CDR2 SYGVQD (reference sequence). This CDR3 has 12 residues. Between the trimmed V and J ends, which lost 8 bases and 1 base, there was a span of 6 bases.

This clone was seen just once. This rearrangement joins TRBV2 to TRBJ2-2; D might be TRBD2 (5 bases). Trimming stripped 8 bases from V and 5 bases from J, with 9 bases between. This CDR3 comprises 12 residues. Germline V gene sequence: CDR1 SNHLY, CDR2 FYNNEI. In nucleotides, the CDR3 is TGTGCCAGCGGCAGAGGGACCGGGGAGCTGTTTTTT. It encodes CASGRGTGELFF.

The gene calls are TRBV2 and TRBJ2-1; 8 bases are a match to TRBD2. The ends lost 8 bases at V and 1 base at J; junction bases unmatched: 10. This CDR3 is built from 16 residues. The V gene's germline CDR1 is SNHLY and CDR2 FYNNEI. The CDR3 loop is CASVVYGRGSYNEQFF. The CDR3 DNA is TGTGCCAGCGTCGTATACGGGAGGGGGTCCTACAATGAGCAGTTCTTC.

The chain employs TRBV11-1 and TRBJ2-2, with TRBD2 identical over 9 bases. CDR3 length: 16 amino acids. With 7 bases clipped from V and 5 bases from J, the junction kept 11 bases outside the gene matches. The germline V gene has CDR1 SGHAT and CDR2 FQDESV (reference sequence). CDR3: CASTPGRSGGTGELFF. CDR3 nucleotides: TGTGCCAGCACCCCCGGGCGTAGCGGGGGAACCGGGGAGCTGTTTTTT.

The table lists this clone with a few counts. The chain carries TRBV7-9 and TRBJ1-2; D gene unclear. This CDR3 has 14 amino acids. Trimming stripped 0 bases from V and 8 bases from J, with 13 bases between. Germline CDR1 and CDR2: SEHNR and FQNEAQ (reference sequence). This CDR3 is CASSLAGSSGGYTF. In DNA, the CDR3 is TGTGCCAGCAGCTTAGCCGGATCCTCGGGAGGCTACACCTTC.

The chain carries TRBV7-2 and TRBJ1-2; no definite D call. Deletions cut 5 bases from V and 8 bases from J, with 15 bases between. The CDR3 is 13 residues long. Looked up from germline, CDR1 is SGHTA and CDR2 is FQGNSA. CDR3 sequence: CASSTNTGWGYTF. In DNA, the CDR3 is TGTGCCAGCAGCACCAATACTGGATGGGGCTACACCTTC.

The genes are TRBV6-5 and TRBJ1-1, with TRBD1 matching 9 bases. The CDR3 runs to 13 residues. V was pared by 5 bases and J by 8 bases, with 6 bases of the junction left unmatched. Germline-derived CDR1 and CDR2 are MNHEY and SVGAGI. The CDR3 DNA is TGTGCCAGCAGTCGTTCCGGGACAGGGGAAGCTTTCTTT. Its translation: CASSRSGTGEAFF.

This clone was seen just once. This chain connects TRBV10-3 to TRBJ1-5; D may be TRBD1 (6 bases). Between the trimmed V and J ends, which lost 6 bases and 5 bases, there was a span of 11 bases. The CDR3 loop spans 13 amino acids. From germline, CDR1 is ENHRY and CDR2 SYGVKD. CDR3 amino acids: CAIRSGEHQPQHF. CDR3 in DNA: TGTGCCATCAGATCAGGGGAACATCAGCCCCAGCATTTT.

This clone was recorded a few times. This CDR3 is also generated by other DNA sequences in the sample. This chain connects TRBV5-1 to TRBJ2-2; D is perhaps TRBD1 (6 bases). Looked up from germline, CDR1 is SGHRS and CDR2 is YFSETQ. The CDR3 extends over 15 amino acids. V lost 1 base, J lost 4 bases, and 11 bases lay in between. CDR3 sequence reads: CASSLTGLGTGELFF. As DNA, the CDR3 is TGCGCCAGCAGCTTGACAGGGTTGGGCACCGGGGAGCTGTTTTTT.

V is TRBV6-5 and J is TRBJ2-3; D gene ambiguous. With 5 bases removed from V and 2 bases from J, the gap between germline ends came to 11 bases. The CDR3 totals 14 residues. Germline V CDR1 and CDR2: MNHEY, SVGAGI. For the CDR3, the DNA is TGTGCCAGCAGTCGCTATGGATCCACAGATACGCAGTATTTT. Its translation: CASSRYGSTDTQYF.

CDR3 in DNA: TGTGCCAGCAGCCCACATGGCGGAAACACCATATATTTT. It codes for CASSPHGGNTIYF. The V call is TRBV7-3, the J call TRBJ1-3; D remains ambiguous. Germline V lookup: CDR1 SGHTA, CDR2 FQGTGA. The CDR3 is made up of 13 amino acids. V was cut by 5 bases and J by 4 bases, with 9 bases left in between.

This rearrangement joins TRBV7-9 to TRBJ2-7; TRBD1 is a possible D gene (6 bases). The CDR3 spans 14 residues. Germline V gene lookup returns CDR1 SEHNR and CDR2 FQNEAQ (reference sequence). Trimming cost V 3 bases and J 2 bases, with 11 bases left between them. CDR3 amino acids: CASSFGTRTYEQYF. CDR3 in DNA: TGTGCCAGCAGCTTTGGGACAAGGACCTACGAGCAGTACTTC.

At least ten counts were recorded for this clone. CDR3: CASSIPQGYEQYF. The CDR3 DNA follows: TGTGCCAGCAGTATCCCTCAGGGATACGAGCAGTACTTC. The chain is built from TRBV28 and TRBJ2-7, with a possible D match to TRBD1 (5 bases). The germline V and J ends were trimmed by 5 bases and 4 bases, with 12 bases remaining between them. Germline V gene lookup returns CDR1 MDHEN and CDR2 SYDVKM. The CDR3 is 13 residues long.

This sequence joins TRBV13 and TRBJ2-7; the match to TRBD2 covers 7 bases. CDR1 is PRHDT and CDR2 is FYEKMQ in the germline V gene (reference sequence). The CDR3 loop spans 13 amino acids. The V segment lost 5 bases and the J segment 6 bases; nucleotides outside the gene matches: 7. The DNA of the CDR3 is TGTGCCAGCAGCGAACGGACTAGTCGCGAGCAGTACTTC. Its protein product is CASSERTSREQYF.

The chain carries TRBV6-1 and TRBJ2-1, with 9 bases fitting TRBD1. After removal of 4 bases from V and 6 bases from J, the junction contained 7 bases not matched to a gene. Germline-derived CDR1 and CDR2 are MNHNS and SASEGT. This CDR3 region has 15 residues. In DNA form, the CDR3 reads TGTGCCAGCAGTGCCTCCGGGACAGGGAGCAATGAGCAGTTCTTC. It codes for CASSASGTGSNEQFF.

The chain is built from TRBV27 and TRBJ1-2; D is ambiguous. The ends were cut back, 10 bases at V and 6 bases at J, with 18 bases in the middle. The germline V gene encodes CDR1 MNHEY and CDR2 SMNVEV (reference sequence). The CDR3 is made up of 13 amino acids. This CDR3 is CATLTRRSDGYTF. The DNA for the CDR3 is TGTGCCACCCTAACGAGAAGGTCGGATGGCTACACCTTC.

This clone was seen a single time. This chain uses TRBV7-9 with TRBJ1-2; D is undetermined. V was cut by 0 bases and J by 8 bases, with 4 bases left in between. This CDR3 is built from 11 residues. Germline lookup yields CDR1 SEHNR and CDR2 FQNEAQ (reference sequence). The CDR3 loop is CASSLALGYTF. DNA of the CDR3: TGTGCCAGCAGCTTAGCGTTAGGCTACACCTTC.

The J gene is TRBJ2-1, the V gene TRBV4-3, with 13 bases that match TRBD2. The CDR3 extends over 18 amino acids. Germline assignment: CDR1 LGHNA and CDR2 YSLEER. V lost 4 bases, J lost 5 bases, and 11 bases stayed unmatched. The CDR3 DNA follows: TGCGCCAGCAGCCCCTCATGGGGACTAGCGGGATTCCACAATGAGCAGTTCTTC. Its protein product is CASSPSWGLAGFHNEQFF.

The count of this clone is one. The genes are TRBV7-8 and TRBJ2-7; no clear D. V was pared by 5 bases and J by 2 bases, with 16 bases between. Looked up from germline, CDR1 is SGHVS and CDR2 is FQNEAQ. The CDR3 is 15 amino acids. CDR3 loop: CASSRGRILAYEQYF. CDR3 coding DNA: TGTGCCAGCAGCCGAGGAAGGATCCTAGCCTACGAGCAGTACTTC.

This chain joins TRBV28 and TRBJ1-3; TRBD1 might be the D (5 bases). This CDR3 has 17 residues. CDR1 and CDR2 from the germline V gene are MDHEN and SYDVKM. The ends were cut back, 3 bases at V and 1 base at J, with 16 bases in the middle. CDR3 loop: CASSFYPRGLSGNTIYF. In nucleotides, the CDR3 is TGTGCCAGCAGTTTCTATCCCCGGGGCTTATCTGGAAACACCATATATTTT. Filled out from reference TRBV28 and TRBJ1-3, the complete variable domain reads DVKVTQSSRYLVKRTGEKVFLECVQDMDHENMFWYRQDPGLGLRLIYFSYDVKMKEKGDIPEGYSVSREKKERFSLILESASTNQTSMYLCASSFYPRGLSGNTIYFGEGSWLTVV.

The rearrangement links TRBV2 to TRBJ1-5, with TRBD1 matching over 7 bases. Germline CDR1 SNHLY, CDR2 FYNNEI. This CDR3 region has 15 residues. Germline trimming cut 2 bases from V and 11 bases from J; bases unmatched to any gene: 12. CDR3 amino acids: CASSERQGGRDAQHF. In DNA form, the CDR3 reads TGTGCCAGCAGTGAACGTCAGGGGGGAAGGGACGCCCAGCATTTT. The whole variable domain, filled in from reference TRBV2 and TRBJ1-5, reads EPEVTQTPSHQVTQMGQEVILRCVPISNHLYFYWYRQILGQKVEFLVSFYNNEISEKSEIFDDQFSVERPDGSNFTLKIRSTKLEDSAMYFCASSERQGGRDAQHFGDGTRLSIL.

The CDR3 nucleotides are TGCGCCAGCAGCTTGTACAACCCTACTAATGAAAAACTGTTTTTT. It encodes CASSLYNPTNEKLFF. V and J are TRBV5-1 and TRBJ1-4, with unresolved D. CDR3 length equals 15 residues. Germline V gene lookup returns CDR1 SGHRS and CDR2 YFSETQ. Trimming removed 1 base from V and 2 bases from J, with 9 bases in between.

This chain uses TRBV28 with TRBJ2-3, with D maybe TRBD1 (7 bases). In germline, CDR1 is MDHEN, CDR2 SYDVKM. Trimming took off 2 bases at V and 2 bases at J, with 14 bases between the two ends. The CDR3 extends over 16 amino acids. The CDR3: CASSLVRGAYTDTQYF. Here the CDR3 DNA reads TGTGCCAGCAGTTTAGTCAGGGGGGCTTACACAGATACGCAGTATTTT. Filled out from reference TRBV28 and TRBJ2-3, the complete variable domain reads DVKVTQSSRYLVKRTGEKVFLECVQDMDHENMFWYRQDPGLGLRLIYFSYDVKMKEKGDIPEGYSVSREKKERFSLILESASTNQTSMYLCASSLVRGAYTDTQYFGPGTRLTVL.